These T cell receptor beta chains were read from a single sample in a study of T cell responses to AZD1222 COVID-19 vaccine. TCRdb keeps only in-frame clones here, not all; method: immunoSEQ multiplex PCR. The sample carries 250,000 to 300,000 clones, about 94% recorded once. The source was peripheral blood, collected 28 days after the second AZD1222 dose. The source of these receptors is an adult who received the AZD1222 COVID-19 vaccine. CDR3s include the opening cysteine and the closing phenylalanine or tryptophan. The D gene is left open where the match is weak. Clone size, where shown, is once, few, many, or a class for clones that have expanded.

J gene | V gene | D gene | clone size | CDR3 DNA | CDR3 protein
TRBJ2-2 | TRBV5-1 | NA | NA | TGCGCCAGCAGCTTGGTGGCGGGGAACACCGGGGAGCTGTTTTTT | CASSLVAGNTGELFF
TRBJ1-5 | TRBV10-3 | NA | NA | TGTGCCATCGGAACAGACAATCAGCCCCAGCATTTT | CAIGTDNQPQHF
TRBJ1-5 | TRBV27 | NA | NA | TGTGCCAGCAGCACCGTGGGGGGAAGGCAGCCCCAGCATTTT | CASSTVGGRQPQHF
TRBJ1-5 | TRBV6-1 | TRBD1 | NA | TGTGCCAGCAGTGAGGCACAGGGGATCAATCAGCCCCAGCATTTT | CASSEAQGINQPQHF
TRBJ1-2 | TRBV7-2 | NA | NA | TGTGCCAGCAGCTTACGGGAACCCTACTATGGCTACACCTTC | CASSLREPYYGYTF
TRBJ1-1 | TRBV6-6 | TRBD1 | NA | TGTGCCAGCAGTCCACCCGGATACAGGGGGCGGGAAACTGAAGCTTTCTTT | CASSPPGYRGRETEAFF
TRBJ2-7 | TRBV5-4 | NA | NA | TGTGCCAGCAGCTTCGGCCGGGGGAGCTCCTACGAGCAGTACTTC | CASSFGRGSSYEQYF
TRBJ2-7 | TRBV7-2 | NA | NA | TGTGCCAGCAGCCCTTATTTCTCCGGCGGGACAATGTCCTACGAGCAGTACTTC | CASSPYFSGGTMSYEQYF
TRBJ1-3 | TRBV7-2 | NA | NA | TGTGCCAGCAGCTTACGGCGGGTGGACACCATATATTTT | CASSLRRVDTIYF
TRBJ1-2 | TRBV7-9 | TRBD1 | NA | TGTGCCAGCAGCCAAAGGGACAGGGCTGACGGCTACACCTTC | CASSQRDRADGYTF
TRBJ2-7 | TRBV10-2 | TRBD2 | NA | TGCGCCAGCAGTGAGGGAGCGGGGGGCTACGAGCAGTACTTC | CASSEGAGGYEQYF
TRBJ1-3 | TRBV5-4 | NA | NA | TGTGCCAGCAGCTTGTTAGGCGGGGACACCATATATTTT | CASSLLGGDTIYF
TRBJ2-7 | TRBV5-1 | NA | NA | TGCGCCAGCAGCTTCAACAGGGAGACCTACGAGCAGTACTTC | CASSFNRETYEQYF
TRBJ2-1 | TRBV2 | NA | few | TGTGCCAGCAGTGAGCGGCTGGCGATCAGCTCCTACAATGAGCAGTTCTTC | CASSERLAISSYNEQFF